Listed below are T cell receptor beta chains from one sample, sequenced in a study of cytomegalovirus exposure and HLA in healthy donors. The data were produced by immunoSEQ multiplex PCR, yet TCRdb's version contains in-frame clones alone and is incomplete. The table lists around 130,000 clones, more than 65% of them singletons. The sample comprised PBMCs. All receptors derive from a woman between 18 and 29 years old in good health and CMV-seronegative. Both conserved end residues are part of each CDR3. The order of the fields is clone size, V gene, D gene, J gene, CDR3 protein, CDR3 DNA. A D gene is named only where the DNA matches it firmly. Not every row has a clone size; where given, it reads once, few, many or a size class.

>NA|TRBV19|TRBD1|TRBJ1-1
CASSLSRTGLTEAFF
TGTGCCAGTAGCCTCTCTCGGACAGGGCTCACTGAAGCTTTCTTT
>NA|TRBV7-2|NA|TRBJ2-7
CASSFSGARVFVLDF
TGTGCCAGCAGCTTTAGCGGAGCGCGGGTGTTTGTGTTGGACTTC
>few|TRBV7-2|NA|TRBJ1-4
CASSWGTYSTNEKLFF
TGTGCCAGCAGCTGGGGGACTTACTCAACTAATGAAAAACTGTTTTTT
>NA|TRBV7-9|TRBD1|TRBJ2-5
CASSLVTGSRETQYF
TGTGCCAGCAGCTTAGTGACAGGGAGTAGGGAGACCCAGTACTTC
>few|TRBV20-1|NA|TRBJ1-2
CSVDDYTF
TGCAGTGTAGATGACTACACCTTC
>NA|TRBV10-1|NA|TRBJ2-7
CASSPPGISYEQYF
TGCGCCAGCAGCCCCCCGGGAATCTCCTACGAGCAGTACTTC
>NA|TRBV19|TRBD1|TRBJ1-4
CASSTPGRGNEKLFF
TGTGCCAGTAGTACTCCGGGCAGGGGGAATGAAAAACTGTTTTTT
>NA|TRBV30|NA|TRBJ2-6
CAWSTSSGANVLTF
TGTGCCTGGAGTACTAGCTCTGGGGCCAACGTCCTGACTTTC
>NA|TRBV12-5|NA|TRBJ2-7
CASGLKLGGNYEQYF
TGTGCTAGTGGTCTTAAGCTGGGAGGAAACTACGAGCAGTACTTC
>NA|TRBV7-2|TRBD1|TRBJ1-5
CASSLDRGLYQPQHF
TGTGCCAGCAGCTTAGACAGGGGGCTTTATCAGCCCCAGCATTTT
>NA|TRBV7-2|NA|TRBJ2-2
CASSRGGELFF
TGTGCCAGCAGCAGGGGCGGGGAGCTGTTTTTT
>NA|TRBV4-1|TRBD2|TRBJ2-7
CASSPLPGTSGFYEQYF
TGCGCCAGCAGCCCCCTACCGGGGACTAGCGGATTTTACGAGCAGTACTTC
>NA|TRBV7-2|NA|TRBJ2-6
CASSLSYQGPGANGLTF
TGTGCCAGCAGCTTAAGCTATCAGGGGCCTGGGGCCAACGGCCTGACTTTC
>NA|TRBV7-9|NA|TRBJ2-2
CASSDRPNRAGELFF
TGTGCCAGCAGCGACCGTCCCAACAGGGCCGGGGAGCTGTTTTTT
>NA|TRBV6-5|NA|TRBJ2-3
CASSRQGGTQYF
TGTGCCAGCAGTCGGCAGGGAGGTACGCAGTATTTT
>NA|TRBV9|NA|TRBJ1-1
CASSVGGDTEAFF
TGTGCCAGCAGCGTTGGGGGGGACACTGAAGCTTTCTTT
>NA|TRBV27|TRBD2|TRBJ2-2
CASSSRLAGGGDTGELFF
TGTGCCAGCAGTTCCCGACTAGCGGGGGGCGGGGACACCGGGGAGCTGTTTTTT
>NA|TRBV6-1|TRBD1|TRBJ1-2
CASGNRGQDGYTF
TGTGCCAGCGGGAACAGGGGGCAGGATGGCTACACCTTC
>NA|TRBV7-2|TRBD2|TRBJ2-3
CASSLAAGVADTQYF
TGTGCCAGCAGCTTAGCGGCGGGGGTGGCAGATACGCAGTATTTT
>NA|TRBV18|NA|TRBJ1-5
CASSYLRVDQPQHF
TGTGCCAGCTCATACCTCAGGGTAGATCAGCCCCAGCATTTT
>NA|TRBV7-2|NA|TRBJ1-2
CASSLYPRANYGYTF
TGTGCCAGCAGCCTTTACCCGAGGGCGAACTATGGCTACACCTTC
>few|TRBV6-4|TRBD1|TRBJ1-6
CASSRDRDVSPLHF
TGTGCCAGCAGCCGGGACAGGGATGTATCACCCCTCCACTTT
>NA|TRBV10-3|TRBD1|TRBJ1-1
CASSVAPGQGIGNTEAFF
TGTGCCAGCAGTGTGGCCCCGGGACAGGGGATTGGGAACACTGAAGCTTTCTTT
>NA|TRBV18|TRBD1|TRBJ2-2
CASSPSGQHTGELFF
TGTGCCAGCTCACCTTCGGGACAGCACACCGGGGAGCTGTTTTTT
>NA|TRBV6-5|TRBD1|TRBJ1-2
CAIGTGYLKGYTF
TGTGCCATTGGGACAGGGTATTTGAAGGGCTACACCTTC
>NA|TRBV4-2|NA|TRBJ1-1
CASSQSVGRVVLDTEAFF
TGTGCCAGCAGCCAATCAGTTGGCAGGGTAGTTTTAGACACTGAAGCTTTCTTT
>NA|TRBV7-9|NA|TRBJ1-2
CASSRNRWESNYGYTF
TGTGCCAGCAGCCGAAACCGCTGGGAGTCCAACTATGGCTACACCTTC
>NA|TRBV7-2|TRBD1|TRBJ1-2
CASSHDRDYGYTF
TGTGCCAGCAGCCACGACAGGGACTATGGCTACACCTTC
>NA|TRBV4-1|TRBD1|TRBJ1-2
CASSHSPLGQGGGYTF
TGCGCCAGCAGCCATTCCCCGCTGGGACAGGGAGGTGGCTACACCTTC
>NA|TRBV12-5|TRBD1|TRBJ1-5
CASGSGQYSNQPQHF
TGTGCTAGTGGCTCGGGACAGTATAGCAATCAGCCCCAGCATTTT
>once|TRBV7-6|TRBD2|TRBJ2-3
CASSRLAGGPKSTDTQYF
TGTGCCAGCAGCCGACTAGCGGGAGGGCCTAAAAGCACAGATACGCAGTATTTT
>NA|TRBV15|NA|TRBJ1-1
CATSRDEGADTEAFF
TGTGCCACCAGCAGAGACGAAGGGGCGGACACTGAAGCTTTCTTT
>once|TRBV6-5|NA|TRBJ1-1
CASSPDGLTTEAFF
TGTGCCAGCAGCCCCGACGGACTTACGACTGAAGCTTTCTTT
>NA|TRBV9|NA|TRBJ2-3
CASSGLTTDTQYF
TGTGCCAGCAGCGGACTTACAACAGATACGCAGTATTTT
>NA|TRBV5-1|TRBD1|TRBJ2-6
CASSWATGGRGSGANGLTF
TGCGCCAGCAGCTGGGCAACAGGGGGCCGAGGTTCTGGGGCCAACGGCCTGACTTTC
>NA|TRBV18|NA|TRBJ1-2
CASSPGDSNYGYTF
TGTGCCAGCTCACCGGGGGACTCTAACTATGGCTACACCTTC
>NA|TRBV19|TRBD1|TRBJ1-2
CASRGTGNNYGYTF
TGTGCCAGTAGGGGGACAGGGAACAACTATGGCTACACCTTC
>NA|TRBV2|NA|TRBJ2-2
CASSFGGVHGELFF
TGTGCCAGCAGTTTTGGAGGAGTGCACGGGGAGCTGTTTTTT
>NA|TRBV19|TRBD1|TRBJ1-5
CASSITPGQGATQHF
TGTGCCAGTAGTATCACCCCGGGACAGGGGGCTACCCAGCATTTT
>NA|TRBV7-6|TRBD2|TRBJ2-1
CASSPGTSGGLNNEQFF
TGTGCCAGCAGCCCTGGGACTAGCGGGGGGCTAAACAATGAGCAGTTCTTC
>NA|TRBV5-1|TRBD1|TRBJ2-1
CASSLGQGRDEQFF
TGCGCCAGCAGCTTGGGACAGGGGCGGGATGAGCAGTTCTTC
>NA|TRBV19|NA|TRBJ1-5
CASSIGGQPQHF
TGTGCCAGTAGTATCGGCGGCCAGCCCCAGCATTTT
>NA|TRBV29-1|NA|TRBJ1-2
CSAGTKDGYTF
TGCAGCGCCGGGACTAAGGACGGCTACACCTTC
>few|TRBV6-5|NA|TRBJ2-1
CASSGETYNEQFF
TGTGCCAGCAGTGGGGAGACCTACAATGAGCAGTTCTTC
>NA|TRBV2|TRBD2|TRBJ2-7
CASMPRLAGFYEQYF
TGTGCCAGCATGCCCAGACTAGCGGGATTCTACGAGCAGTACTTC
>NA|TRBV2|TRBD1|TRBJ2-1
CASRPRQGANNEQFF
TGTGCCAGCAGACCCAGACAGGGGGCTAACAATGAGCAGTTCTTC